This TCR beta chain derives from a study of OX40 agonist ivuxolimab in advanced cancers. About the study: Ivuxolimab was delivered to patients intravenously every 2 weeks at doses spanning 0.01 to 10 mg/kg. Whole-study results and caveats: Researchers report that CD8+ T cells had, on average, more expanded clones than CD4+. Clonal expansion from baseline to week 6 occurred in both CD4+ and CD8+ T cells. Among the least clonally expanded were partial responders at 0.1-3.0 mg/kg.

Trimming stripped 4 bases from V and 0 bases from J, with 13 bases between. Germline V CDR1 and CDR2: LGHNA, YNFKEQ. There are 16 residues in the CDR3. Note on this clone: The antigen is unknown.

Using immunoSEQ multiplex PCR, the repertoire was profiled, and TCRdb retains in-frame clones only, with some absent. The sample has some 42,000 clones, roughly four fifths seen once. The genes are TRBV4-2 and TRBJ1-3; tentatively, D is TRBD1 (5 bases). This clonotype was obtained from an adult with an advanced solid tumor such as melanoma, head and neck, liver or kidney cancer. Sequenced here: CD4+ or CD8+ T cells sorted from blood, sampled in a trial of the OX40 agonist ivuxolimab. Here the CDR3 DNA reads TGTGCCAGCAGCCGAGGAAGTGACAGCTCTGGAAACACCATATATTTT. It encodes CASSRGSDSSGNTIYF.